What follows are 6 T cell receptor beta chains derived from one specimen sequenced in a study of shared clonotypes between healthy human individuals. Sequenced by immunoSEQ multiplex PCR; TCRdb stores in-frame clones only, minus some. Of about 480,000 clones detected, around 79% appear once; the ten largest clones hold around an eighth. Input material: PBMCs. These TCRs come from a woman in her forties in good health. Some clones in this sample may be carry-over from other donors' samples.

The rearrangement links TRBV7-2 to TRBJ2-5; the D gene is possibly TRBD2 (6 bases). The ends were cut back, 2 bases at V and 8 bases at J, with 9 bases in the middle. Germline V gene sequence: CDR1 SGHTA, CDR2 FQGNSA. The CDR3 runs to 12 residues. CDR3 sequence (DNA): TGTGCCAGCAGCTTAAACGGGGGAACCCAGTACTTC. Its translation is CASSLNGGTQYF.

This clone came up once. The rearrangement joins TRBV15 to TRBJ2-1, with D possibly TRBD2 on 6 matching bases. The germline V gene has CDR1 LNHNV and CDR2 YYDKDF (reference sequence). Trimming cost V 0 bases and J 4 bases, with 10 bases left between them. The CDR3 consists of 15 residues. The CDR3 coding sequence is TGTGCCACCAGCAGAGACGTAGGGAGGTACAATGAGCAGTTCTTC. This sequence encodes CATSRDVGRYNEQFF.

This clone came up a few times. The rearrangement uses TRBV4-3 and TRBJ2-1, with TRBD2 matching over 16 bases. CDR3 length equals 17 residues. CDR1 and CDR2 (germline): LGHNA, YSLEER. J gave up 7 bases and V 8 bases, and 11 bases lay outside the gene matches. In nucleotides, the CDR3 is TGCGCCAGCCGGCTGGCGGGGACTAGCGGGAGGGAAAATGAGCAGTTCTTC. Encoded protein: CASRLAGTSGRENEQFF.

A note on this clone: The same CDR3 is also encoded by other DNA sequences in this sample. The V call is TRBV27, the J call TRBJ2-3, with D unclear. Trimming left V 8 bases short and J 6 bases short, with 9 bases between. Germline CDR1 and CDR2: MNHEY and SMNVEV (reference sequence). This CDR3 has 11 amino acids. The CDR3 bases are TGTGCCAGCTCCTCCCGGGATACGCAGTATTTT. Translation: CASSSRDTQYF.

To note about this clone: A much larger clone differs by one base, so this may be a read error. In the same sample, other DNA sequences code for this CDR3. The chain uses TRBV7-6 and TRBJ2-7, with 8 positions matching TRBD1. Germline V lookup: CDR1 SGHVS, CDR2 FNYEAQ. The CDR3 is made up of 14 amino acids. V trimming: 1 base; J trimming: 3 bases; junction bases outside the gene matches: 2. DNA for the CDR3: TGTGCCAGCAGCTTAGACGACAGGGGCTACGAGCAGTACTTC. It encodes CASSLDDRGYEQYF.

CDR3 sequence: CASSLNRGVSYF. The CDR3, as DNA: TGTGCCAGCAGCCTGAACCGGGGGGTTTCGTACTTC. This rearrangement joins TRBV28 to TRBJ2-7, with 7 bases aligning to TRBD2. The V gene's germline CDR1 is MDHEN and CDR2 SYDVKM. The J segment lost 12 bases and the V segment lost 6 bases, leaving 11 bases of the junction unmatched. This CDR3 has 12 amino acids. Combining the CDR3 with reference TRBV28 and TRBJ2-7 gives the whole variable domain DVKVTQSSRYLVKRTGEKVFLECVQDMDHENMFWYRQDPGLGLRLIYFSYDVKMKEKGDIPEGYSVSREKKERFSLILESASTNQTSMYLCASSLNRGVSYFGPGTRLTVT.